This T cell receptor (beta chain) was captured by sequencing in a study of OX40 agonist ivuxolimab in advanced cancers. Turning to the study itself: Partial responses were seen in three patients, one with hepatocellular carcinoma and two with cutaneous melanoma.

Germline CDR1 is SGHTA and CDR2 is FQGTGA. The V end was cut by 4 bases, the J end by 4 bases, with 10 bases between. This CDR3 has 13 amino acids. The method was immunoSEQ multiplex PCR; TCRdb's version includes in-frame clones alone and lacks a portion of them. The sample has around 50,000 clones, 85% to 90% seen once; the top ten hold 11%. Study-wide points: It was not determined which antigens were specifically recognized by the peripheral T cells that had undergone clonal expansion. Some nonresponders also had low normalized T-cell clonal expansion.

Comment on this clone: What it binds is not known.

With autoimmune disease history or systemic immunosuppression, patients were excluded. This TCR came from an adult with an advanced solid tumor such as melanoma, head and neck, liver or kidney cancer. Source: CD4+ or CD8+ T cells sorted from blood, taken in a trial of the OX40 agonist ivuxolimab. The chain is built from TRBV7-3 and TRBJ2-5, with TRBD2 as a possible D gene (5 bases). In DNA form, the CDR3 reads TGTGCCAGCAGCTATACTAGGGCAGAGACCCAGTACTTC. Translated: CASSYTRAETQYF.